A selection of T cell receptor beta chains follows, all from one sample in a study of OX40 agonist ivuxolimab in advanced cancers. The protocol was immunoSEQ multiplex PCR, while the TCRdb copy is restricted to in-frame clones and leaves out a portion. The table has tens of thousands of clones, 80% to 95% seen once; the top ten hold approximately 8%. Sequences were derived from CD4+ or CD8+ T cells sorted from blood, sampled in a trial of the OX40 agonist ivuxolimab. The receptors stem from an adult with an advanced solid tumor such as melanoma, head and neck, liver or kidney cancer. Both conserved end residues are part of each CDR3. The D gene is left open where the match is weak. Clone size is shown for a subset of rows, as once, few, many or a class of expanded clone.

TGTGCCTGGAGTTATCCGGGACTAGCGGGGGGTTCAGATACGCAGTATTTT,CAWSYPGLAGGSDTQYF,TRBD2,TRBV30,NA,TRBJ2-3
TGTGCCAGCAGCGTCTCTGTAGCTTTCTTT,CASSVSVAFF,NA,TRBV7-1,NA,TRBJ1-1
TGTGCCAGCAGCTTGCGGGGATCCTACGAGCAGTACTTC,CASSLRGSYEQYF,NA,TRBV5-6,NA,TRBJ2-7
TGTGCCAGCAGCCAAGATCGGGGAGATACGCAGTATTTT,CASSQDRGDTQYF,NA,TRBV4-2,NA,TRBJ2-3
TGCAGCGTTGAGACCGGGATGGTCGAAGCTTTCTTT,CSVETGMVEAFF,NA,TRBV29-1,NA,TRBJ1-1
TGTGCCAGCAGCATTAGCGGGGGCCTCTCCCAAGAGACCCAGTACTTC,CASSISGGLSQETQYF,TRBD2,TRBV9,NA,TRBJ2-5
TGTGCCAGCAGCTTGGGGGCGAGGGGCTACACCTTC,CASSLGARGYTF,NA,TRBV5-6,NA,TRBJ1-2
TGTGCCAGCAGTCCCCTCCCAGGTTACTACAATGAGCAGTTCTTC,CASSPLPGYYNEQFF,NA,TRBV6-5,NA,TRBJ2-1
TGTGCCAGCAGCGCGGGGACAGGGGGCACAGATACGCAGTATTTT,CASSAGTGGTDTQYF,TRBD1,TRBV5-6,NA,TRBJ2-3
TGTGCCAGCAGTTCCGCCGTGGCAGGGTTTAACTATGGCTACACCTTC,CASSSAVAGFNYGYTF,NA,TRBV27,NA,TRBJ1-2
TGTGCCAGGATGGGGGGCGCTAGCAATTACGAGCAGTACTTC,CARMGGASNYEQYF,NA,TRBV9,NA,TRBJ2-7
TGTGCCAGTAGTGTAGCCGGGGACAGCTACGAGCAGTACTTC,CASSVAGDSYEQYF,TRBD1,TRBV19,NA,TRBJ2-7
TGCGCCAGCAGCTTGGGGGCAGCCTCCTACGAGCAGTACTTC,CASSLGAASYEQYF,NA,TRBV5-1,NA,TRBJ2-7
TGTGCCAGCAGCGTAGATGGCTCCTACAATGAGCAGTTCTTC,CASSVDGSYNEQFF,NA,TRBV9,few,TRBJ2-1
TGTGCCAGCAGCGTAGGGAATGGCTACACCTTC,CASSVGNGYTF,NA,TRBV9,NA,TRBJ1-2
TGCGCCAGCAGCCAAGATAACGGCGGAGTGAACACTGAAGCTTTCTTT,CASSQDNGGVNTEAFF,NA,TRBV4-3,NA,TRBJ1-1
TGTGCCTGGAGTGTACCAGGGGGACACTATGGCTACACCTTC,CAWSVPGGHYGYTF,TRBD1,TRBV30,NA,TRBJ1-2
TGCGCCAGCAGCCAAGGGACAGGGGAAGGTTCACCCCTCCACTTT,CASSQGTGEGSPLHF,TRBD1,TRBV4-3,NA,TRBJ1-6
TGTGCCAGCAGCCGAGGGGGCACCGGGGAGCTGTTTTTT,CASSRGGTGELFF,NA,TRBV9,NA,TRBJ2-2
TGTGCCAGCAGCCCAGTCACGACCAATCAGCCCCAGCATTTT,CASSPVTTNQPQHF,NA,TRBV7-8,NA,TRBJ1-5
TGCGCCAGCAGCGAAAACACCATATATTTT,CASSENTIYF,NA,TRBV5-1,NA,TRBJ1-3
TGTGCCAGCAGCTCCTACAGGGAACTTGGGGAGACCCAGTACTTC,CASSSYRELGETQYF,NA,TRBV7-6,NA,TRBJ2-5
TGTGCCAGCAGCTTGGGTGTGACAGGGATCACGATGAACACTGAAGCTTTCTTT,CASSLGVTGITMNTEAFF,TRBD1,TRBV5-5,NA,TRBJ1-1
TGCGCCAGCAGTCAATTGCGGGGGCCCCACTTGGAGCAGTACTTC,CASSQLRGPHLEQYF,NA,TRBV23-1,NA,TRBJ2-7
TGTGCCTGGGGGACAGGGGGTCCCTACGAGCAGTACTTC,CAWGTGGPYEQYF,TRBD1,TRBV30,NA,TRBJ2-7
TGTGCCAGCAGCGTAGAGGCCCAGGAGACCCAGTACTTC,CASSVEAQETQYF,NA,TRBV9,NA,TRBJ2-5
TGTGCCAGCAGCTTGAAATCGGAGTACACTGAAGCTTTCTTT,CASSLKSEYTEAFF,NA,TRBV5-4,NA,TRBJ1-1
TGTGCCAGCAGCCATGGGACTAGCGGCACCTACGAGCAGTACTTC,CASSHGTSGTYEQYF,TRBD2,TRBV7-8,NA,TRBJ2-7
TGTGCCAGCAGCTCGGGACAGACCCCCTACGAGCAGTACTTC,CASSSGQTPYEQYF,TRBD1,TRBV5-6,NA,TRBJ2-7
TGTGCCAGCAGTACCTGGACAGGGGGCACCTACGAGCAGTACTTC,CASSTWTGGTYEQYF,TRBD1,TRBV27,once,TRBJ2-7
TGTGCCAGTAGCCAAGCGGGGGGGCACTACAATGAGCAGTTCTTC,CASSQAGGHYNEQFF,TRBD2,TRBV19,NA,TRBJ2-1
TGTGCCAGCACCTCATCCACAGACAGTAACTATGGCTACACCTTC,CASTSSTDSNYGYTF,NA,TRBV7-9,NA,TRBJ1-2
TGCGCCAGTGCGACAGGGCTAGCCTACGAGCAGTACTTC,CASATGLAYEQYF,TRBD1,TRBV4-1,NA,TRBJ2-7
TGTGCCAGCTCACCAGGAGCCATTTACGAGCAGTACTTC,CASSPGAIYEQYF,NA,TRBV18,NA,TRBJ2-7
TGTGCCAGTAGTACCCGGGACGCTACCGATATGAACACTGAAGCTTTCTTT,CASSTRDATDMNTEAFF,NA,TRBV19,few,TRBJ1-1
TGTGCCAGCAGCCCTGGGGTCGCTGGAAACACCATATATTTT,CASSPGVAGNTIYF,NA,TRBV28,NA,TRBJ1-3
TGCGCCAGCAGCTCCCGGACAGGGGGCGTCGCAGATACGCAGTATTTT,CASSSRTGGVADTQYF,TRBD1,TRBV4-3,NA,TRBJ2-3
TGCGCCAGCAGCCAACCCGACAGGGGTAATGAAGCTTTCTTT,CASSQPDRGNEAFF,TRBD1,TRBV4-1,few,TRBJ1-1
TGTGCCAGCAGCTTAGGGCGGGGGCCGAACACCGGGGAGCTGTTTTTT,CASSLGRGPNTGELFF,NA,TRBV7-8,NA,TRBJ2-2
TGTGCCACCAGCAGCCGACAGGGGGAAGGGTACAATGAGCAGTTCTTC,CATSSRQGEGYNEQFF,TRBD1,TRBV15,NA,TRBJ2-1
TGTGCCAGCAGTCCGGGGAGAGCGCTGAACTACGAGCAGTACTTC,CASSPGRALNYEQYF,NA,TRBV6-6,NA,TRBJ2-7
TGTGCCAGCAGCCCCCTCGGGACAGCCTATCCCTACGAGCAGTACTTC,CASSPLGTAYPYEQYF,TRBD1,TRBV13,NA,TRBJ2-7
TGTGCCAGCAGCTTACCCGCCCCTCCCGGGGAGCTGTTTTTT,CASSLPAPPGELFF,NA,TRBV7-9,NA,TRBJ2-2
TGTGCCAGCAGCCTCAGACGGCGGTTTAATGAAAAACTGTTTTTT,CASSLRRRFNEKLFF,NA,TRBV14,NA,TRBJ1-4
TGTGCCAGCAACTCCCGGGAGAAGTCCTACGAGCAGTACTTC,CASNSREKSYEQYF,NA,TRBV5-4,NA,TRBJ2-7
TGTGCCAGCAGCCCTTATGGGCTGGAGCAGTACTTC,CASSPYGLEQYF,NA,TRBV5-5,NA,TRBJ2-7
TGTGCCAGCAGTGACTCCCGCGACACAGATACGCAGTATTTT,CASSDSRDTDTQYF,NA,TRBV6-4,NA,TRBJ2-3
TGTGCCAGCAGCCACCCCTTGGGACAGGGGTACAATGAGCAGTTCTTC,CASSHPLGQGYNEQFF,TRBD1,TRBV9,NA,TRBJ2-1
TGTGCCAGCAGCGGATCCGGCGGACTAGCGGGTGAGCAGTTCTTC,CASSGSGGLAGEQFF,TRBD2,TRBV9,NA,TRBJ2-1
TGCGCCAGCAGCCGACCAAAGGACAGGAACAATCAGCCCCAGCATTTT,CASSRPKDRNNQPQHF,TRBD1,TRBV5-1,NA,TRBJ1-5
TGTGCCACCAGTCCCGCCGGGACCTCCTACGAGCAGTACTTC,CATSPAGTSYEQYF,NA,TRBV15,NA,TRBJ2-7
TGCGCCAGCAGTCCTACGACAGGTTCCAGCTCCTACGAGCAGTACTTC,CASSPTTGSSSYEQYF,NA,TRBV5-1,NA,TRBJ2-7
TGTGCCAGCAGCCAAGTGGGCCAGGGAAGGGGAACCCAGTACTTC,CASSQVGQGRGTQYF,NA,TRBV14,NA,TRBJ2-5
TGTGCCAGCAGTTTAGCTCTCGCAACTAATGAAAAACTGTTTTTT,CASSLALATNEKLFF,NA,TRBV27,NA,TRBJ1-4
TGTGCCAGCAGTGACGCCAGCGGGGGGGACTCCTACAATGAGCAGTTCTTC,CASSDASGGDSYNEQFF,TRBD2,TRBV6-4,NA,TRBJ2-1
TGTGCCAGCAGCCCCGGGGTCGAGCAGTACTTC,CASSPGVEQYF,NA,TRBV6-1,NA,TRBJ2-7
TGCGCCAGCAGCCACCGACAGGGGAGCTCCTACGAGCAGTACTTC,CASSHRQGSSYEQYF,TRBD1,TRBV4-1,NA,TRBJ2-7